These 19 T cell receptor beta chains originate from one sample sequenced in a study of blood T cell repertoires in COVID-19. Sequencing was performed with immunoSEQ multiplex PCR; in TCRdb, only in-frame clones are kept and a portion is missing. The sample lists around 150,000 clones, around 80% seen once, with about a tenth in the top ten. Sequences were obtained from peripheral blood. The origin of the receptors is a woman at least 80 years old with active or convalescent COVID-19.

The chain couples TRBV12-5 to TRBJ1-6, with D maybe TRBD1 (5 bases). Trimming removed 3 bases at V and 6 bases at J, with 15 bases between. CDR3 size: 16 residues. CDR1 is LGHNT, CDR2 FRNRAP, per germline. As DNA, the CDR3 is TGTGCTAGTGGTTTCGCGCTGACAGACCTTAATTCACCCCTCCACTTT. It is translated as CASGFALTDLNSPLHF.

J is TRBJ2-5 and V is TRBV7-9; D remains ambiguous. Germline V gene lookup returns CDR1 SEHNR and CDR2 FQNEAQ (reference sequence). V dropped 5 bases and J dropped 4 bases, with 11 bases sitting between them. The CDR3 loop spans 13 amino acids. In DNA form, the CDR3 reads TGTGCCAGCAGCCCACAGAAAGGAGAGACCCAGTACTTC. It specifies CASSPQKGETQYF. Drawing the rest from reference TRBV7-9 and TRBJ2-5, the complete variable domain is DTGVSQNPRHKITKRGQNVTFRCDPISEHNRLYWYRQTLGQGPEFLTYFQNEAQLEKSRLLSDRFSAERPKGSFSTLEIQRTEQGDSAMYLCASSPQKGETQYFGPGTRLLVL.

This clone was observed a few times. The chain recombines TRBV7-2 with TRBJ2-3, with a tentative D call TRBD2 (7 bases). This CDR3 is built from 16 residues. V was shortened by 3 bases and J by 4 bases, with 17 bases between the two germline ends. Per germline, CDR1 SGHTA and CDR2 FQGNSA. This chain's CDR3 is CASSFRGGAPADTQYF. The CDR3 coding sequence is TGTGCCAGCAGCTTTAGGGGGGGGGCCCCCGCAGATACGCAGTATTTT.

The chain combines TRBV6-2 or TRBV6-3 with TRBJ1-1, with D perhaps TRBD1 (6 bases). CDR3 size: 16 residues. V lost 6 bases, J lost 4 bases, and 21 bases lay in between. The germline V gene encodes CDR1 MNHEY and CDR2 SVGEGT. CDR3 region: CASSLRVTQGRTEAFF. CDR3 nucleotides: TGTGCCAGCAGCCTGAGGGTCACGCAGGGGCGCACTGAAGCTTTCTTT.

This clone was counted once. The CDR3 sequence: CASSYSGGLRGTQYF. As DNA, the CDR3 is TGTGCCAGCAGTTACTCGGGCGGCCTAAGGGGGACCCAGTACTTC. The J gene is TRBJ2-5, the V gene TRBV6-2 or TRBV6-3, with D possibly matching TRBD1 (5 bases). Per the germline V gene, CDR1 is MNHEY and CDR2 is SVGEGT. The V gene lost 0 bases and the J gene lost 7 bases, with 15 bases spanning the gap. This CDR3 has 15 amino acids.

V and J are TRBV6-5 and TRBJ2-7, with 8 positions matching TRBD1. The CDR3 consists of 16 residues. Germline trimming cut 0 bases from V and 7 bases from J; bases unmatched to any gene: 11. CDR1 and CDR2 from the germline V gene are MNHEY and SVGAGI. The CDR3 reads CASSYSYQGALGEQYF. The CDR3 coding sequence is TGTGCCAGCAGTTACTCGTATCAGGGGGCATTGGGAGAGCAGTACTTC.

The chain is built from TRBV5-5 and TRBJ1-1, with D tentatively TRBD1 (5 bases). The CDR3 spans 15 residues. Germline V gene sequence: CDR1 SGHKS, CDR2 YYEKEE (reference sequence). The V end was cut by 5 bases, the J end by 0 bases, with 14 bases between. The CDR3 DNA reads as TGTGCCAGCAGGGGGGAGGGAACGATGAACACTGAAGCTTTCTTT. This encodes CASRGEGTMNTEAFF.

The chain joins TRBV4-3 to TRBJ1-4; D remains ambiguous. The germline gives CDR1 LGHNA, CDR2 YSLEER. The germline V and J ends were trimmed by 1 base and 4 bases, with 7 bases remaining between them. This CDR3 is built from 14 residues. In DNA, the CDR3 is TGCGCCAGCAGCCAAGTAAGGAGTAATGAAAAACTGTTTTTT. Translating it yields CASSQVRSNEKLFF.

The V call is TRBV4-2, the J call TRBJ1-2; 8 bases fit TRBD1. The CDR3 extends over 15 amino acids. Trimming took 3 bases from V and 4 from J; bases not matched to a gene: 7. Germline V gene lookup returns CDR1 LGHNA and CDR2 YNFKEQ. CDR3 residues: CASSQLQGVSYGYTF. CDR3 DNA: TGTGCCAGCAGCCAGTTACAGGGGGTGAGCTATGGCTACACCTTC.

The chain recombines TRBV27 with TRBJ1-1; TRBD1 matches at 11 bases. The CDR3 runs 17 residues. The V gene's germline CDR1 is MNHEY and CDR2 SMNVEV (reference sequence). V shed 5 bases, J shed 1 base, and the junction held 9 bases outside the gene matches. In DNA, the CDR3 is TGTGCCAGCAGTCCCCAATGGACAGGGGGCAGGAACACTGAAGCTTTCTTT. Encoded protein: CASSPQWTGGRNTEAFF.

This chain links TRBV7-2 with TRBJ1-2, with D unclear. This CDR3 contains 14 residues. Germline CDR1 SGHTA, CDR2 FQGNSA. Deletions cut 1 base from V and 6 bases from J, with 12 bases between. The CDR3 DNA reads as TGTGCCAGCAGCTTAGGCCTGAGGCAGAATGGCTACACCTTC. It codes for CASSLGLRQNGYTF.

This clone is judged medium-sized. This chain links TRBV5-1 with TRBJ1-1; 7 bases agree with TRBD1. The CDR3 runs 13 residues. V was pared by 2 bases and J by 5 bases, with 3 bases of the junction left unmatched. Germline-derived CDR1 and CDR2 are SGHRS and YFSETQ. The CDR3 region has the DNA TGCGCCAGCAGCTTAGACAGGGCTACTGAAGCTTTCTTT. The encoded protein is CASSLDRATEAFF. Supplemented by reference TRBV5-1 and TRBJ1-1, the full variable domain reads KAGVTQTPRYLIKTRGQQVTLSCSPISGHRSVSWYQQTPGQGLQFLFEYFSETQRNKGNFPGRFSGRQFSNSRSEMNVSTLELGDSALYLCASSLDRATEAFFGQGTRLTVV.

This chain uses TRBV6-2 or TRBV6-3 with TRBJ2-5; a weak D match, TRBD2 (6 bases). The germline V gene has CDR1 MNHEY and CDR2 SVGEGT. The V gene lost 2 bases and the J gene lost 5 bases, with 18 bases spanning the gap. The CDR3 contains 16 residues. This CDR3 reads CASSYTSWLAKETQYF. The CDR3 DNA reads as TGTGCCAGCAGTTACACGTCCTGGCTAGCGAAGGAGACCCAGTACTTC.

V usage is TRBV19 and J usage is TRBJ1-4; weak D call: TRBD1 (5 bases). The CDR3 is 14 amino acids. The V gene lost 5 bases and the J gene lost 0 bases, with 7 bases spanning the gap. In germline, CDR1 is LNHDA, CDR2 SQIVND (reference sequence). CDR3 bases: TGTGCCAGTAGTGACAGTGCAACTAATGAAAAACTGTTTTTT. Translating it yields CASSDSATNEKLFF.

The CDR3 DNA reads as TGTGCCAGCAGCCCCCGATTTAACCTTCTTGCAGGCGAAGGAAACACCATATATTTT. Translation: CASSPRFNLLAGEGNTIYF. V is TRBV7-2 and J is TRBJ1-3; D is unclear. CDR3 length equals 19 residues. The V gene's germline CDR1 is SGHTA and CDR2 FQGNSA. V shed 5 bases and J shed 4 bases, with 27 bases lying between them.

The chain has TRBV7-2 and TRBJ2-3; 10 positions agree with TRBD2. The junction had 8 bases not matched to a gene; V was cut back by 1 base and J by 13 bases. Germline V gene lookup returns CDR1 SGHTA and CDR2 FQGNSA. The CDR3 spans 14 residues. CDR3 sequence: CASSLGLAGVQKYF. Written as DNA, the CDR3 is TGTGCCAGCAGCTTAGGTCTAGCGGGGGTACAAAAGTATTTT.

The chain uses TRBV6-5 and TRBJ1-3; D call uncertain. The length of the CDR3 is 16 residues. V lost 2 bases, J lost 4 bases, and 15 bases lay in between. Germline loops: CDR1 MNHEY, CDR2 SVGAGI. The DNA of the CDR3 is TGTGCCAGCAGTTACGCAGCAGGCTGGTCAGGAAACACCATATATTTT. Protein sequence: CASSYAAGWSGNTIYF.

The chain carries TRBV7-2 and TRBJ2-5; 8 bases fit TRBD1. This CDR3 is 12 amino acids long. Germline assignment: CDR1 SGHTA and CDR2 FQGNSA. With 3 bases clipped from V and 14 bases from J, the junction kept 8 bases outside the gene matches. CDR3 loop: CASSFTGQASYF. CDR3 DNA: TGTGCCAGCAGCTTCACGGGACAGGCGAGCTACTTC.

The V gene is TRBV2, the J gene TRBJ2-2, with 9 positions matching TRBD1. Germline assignment: CDR1 SNHLY and CDR2 FYNNEI. V lost 5 bases to trimming and J lost 3 bases; unmatched junction nucleotides: 4. This CDR3 contains 15 residues. This CDR3 is CASSPDRGDTGELFF. The DNA for the CDR3 is TGTGCCAGCAGTCCGGACAGGGGTGACACCGGGGAGCTGTTTTTT.